This is a list of T cell receptor beta chains from one sample in a study of early T cells in non-severe SARS-CoV-2 infection. TCRdb passed the 5' RACE reads through MiXCR, listing each CDR3 protein once. The data show roughly 24,000 distinct CDR3 sequences, approximately 4.5% seen once. The specimen was whole blood. The receptors derive from an adult who was a healthcare worker with PCR-confirmed SARS-CoV-2 infection or an uninfected control (not recorded which). The CDR3 runs from the conserved cysteine through the conserved F or W. D genes are given only for firm matches. A row's size may be missing; if present it is once, few, many or a size class.

v_gene	len	abundance	j_gene	d_gene	CDR3aa	CDR3nt
TRBV4-1	16	few	TRBJ2-1	.	CASSQVDILSFREQFF	TGCGCCAGCAGCCAAGTCGACATACTTTCCTTCAGGGAGCAGTTCTTC
TRBV6-2/TRBV6-3	17	medium-sized	TRBJ2-1	TRBD2	CASSYSGIAGIYNEQFF	TGTGCCAGCAGTTACTCTGGCATAGCGGGCATATACAATGAGCAGTTCTTC
TRBV20-1	13	many	TRBJ2-3	.	CSCYGGRTDTQYF	TGCAGTTGCTACGGGGGGCGCACAGATACGCAGTATTTT
TRBV4-1	16	many	TRBJ1-1	.	CASSQVTGTANTEAFF	TGCGCCAGCAGCCAAGTCACCGGGACGGCTAACACTGAAGCTTTCTTT
TRBV7-8	16	many	TRBJ1-3	TRBD1	CASSSDRVPSGNTIYF	TGTGCCAGCAGCTCGGACAGGGTTCCCTCTGGAAACACCATATATTTT
TRBV28	15	few	TRBJ2-1	.	CASSLFSTAYNEQFF	TGTGCCAGCAGTTTATTTTCTACAGCCTACAATGAGCAGTTCTTC
TRBV7-6	15	many	TRBJ2-5	TRBD2	CASSGRTSDSETQYF	TGTGCCAGCAGCGGACGGACTAGCGATTCAGAGACCCAGTACTTC
TRBV29-1	12	many	TRBJ1-2	.	CSVGERSSGYTF	TGCAGCGTCGGTGAACGGTCCTCCGGCTACACCTTC
TRBV18	14	.	TRBJ2-7	.	CASSPRTFQAEQYF	TGTGCCAGCTCACCGAGGACTTTCCAGGCCGAGCAGTACTTC
TRBV30	16	many	TRBJ1-4	.	CAWSASWTATNEKLFF	TGTGCCTGGAGTGCCTCCTGGACAGCAACTAATGAAAAACTGTTTTTT
TRBV13	13	many	TRBJ1-2	.	CASTNGYSYGYTF	TGTGCCAGCACCAATGGGTATTCCTATGGCTACACCTTC
TRBV12-3/TRBV12-4	16	many	TRBJ2-1	TRBD1	CASSFFPTGYEYEQFF	TGTGCCAGCAGTTTTTTTCCGACAGGGTATGAGTATGAGCAGTTCTTC
TRBV4-1	16	few	TRBJ2-7	.	CASSQEGWGSSYEQYF	TGCGCCAGCAGCCAAGAGGGTTGGGGGTCCTCCTACGAGCAGTACTTC
TRBV7-2	12	many	TRBJ2-5	.	CASSLRSETQYF	TGTGCCAGCAGTTTGAGGTCTGAGACCCAGTACTTC